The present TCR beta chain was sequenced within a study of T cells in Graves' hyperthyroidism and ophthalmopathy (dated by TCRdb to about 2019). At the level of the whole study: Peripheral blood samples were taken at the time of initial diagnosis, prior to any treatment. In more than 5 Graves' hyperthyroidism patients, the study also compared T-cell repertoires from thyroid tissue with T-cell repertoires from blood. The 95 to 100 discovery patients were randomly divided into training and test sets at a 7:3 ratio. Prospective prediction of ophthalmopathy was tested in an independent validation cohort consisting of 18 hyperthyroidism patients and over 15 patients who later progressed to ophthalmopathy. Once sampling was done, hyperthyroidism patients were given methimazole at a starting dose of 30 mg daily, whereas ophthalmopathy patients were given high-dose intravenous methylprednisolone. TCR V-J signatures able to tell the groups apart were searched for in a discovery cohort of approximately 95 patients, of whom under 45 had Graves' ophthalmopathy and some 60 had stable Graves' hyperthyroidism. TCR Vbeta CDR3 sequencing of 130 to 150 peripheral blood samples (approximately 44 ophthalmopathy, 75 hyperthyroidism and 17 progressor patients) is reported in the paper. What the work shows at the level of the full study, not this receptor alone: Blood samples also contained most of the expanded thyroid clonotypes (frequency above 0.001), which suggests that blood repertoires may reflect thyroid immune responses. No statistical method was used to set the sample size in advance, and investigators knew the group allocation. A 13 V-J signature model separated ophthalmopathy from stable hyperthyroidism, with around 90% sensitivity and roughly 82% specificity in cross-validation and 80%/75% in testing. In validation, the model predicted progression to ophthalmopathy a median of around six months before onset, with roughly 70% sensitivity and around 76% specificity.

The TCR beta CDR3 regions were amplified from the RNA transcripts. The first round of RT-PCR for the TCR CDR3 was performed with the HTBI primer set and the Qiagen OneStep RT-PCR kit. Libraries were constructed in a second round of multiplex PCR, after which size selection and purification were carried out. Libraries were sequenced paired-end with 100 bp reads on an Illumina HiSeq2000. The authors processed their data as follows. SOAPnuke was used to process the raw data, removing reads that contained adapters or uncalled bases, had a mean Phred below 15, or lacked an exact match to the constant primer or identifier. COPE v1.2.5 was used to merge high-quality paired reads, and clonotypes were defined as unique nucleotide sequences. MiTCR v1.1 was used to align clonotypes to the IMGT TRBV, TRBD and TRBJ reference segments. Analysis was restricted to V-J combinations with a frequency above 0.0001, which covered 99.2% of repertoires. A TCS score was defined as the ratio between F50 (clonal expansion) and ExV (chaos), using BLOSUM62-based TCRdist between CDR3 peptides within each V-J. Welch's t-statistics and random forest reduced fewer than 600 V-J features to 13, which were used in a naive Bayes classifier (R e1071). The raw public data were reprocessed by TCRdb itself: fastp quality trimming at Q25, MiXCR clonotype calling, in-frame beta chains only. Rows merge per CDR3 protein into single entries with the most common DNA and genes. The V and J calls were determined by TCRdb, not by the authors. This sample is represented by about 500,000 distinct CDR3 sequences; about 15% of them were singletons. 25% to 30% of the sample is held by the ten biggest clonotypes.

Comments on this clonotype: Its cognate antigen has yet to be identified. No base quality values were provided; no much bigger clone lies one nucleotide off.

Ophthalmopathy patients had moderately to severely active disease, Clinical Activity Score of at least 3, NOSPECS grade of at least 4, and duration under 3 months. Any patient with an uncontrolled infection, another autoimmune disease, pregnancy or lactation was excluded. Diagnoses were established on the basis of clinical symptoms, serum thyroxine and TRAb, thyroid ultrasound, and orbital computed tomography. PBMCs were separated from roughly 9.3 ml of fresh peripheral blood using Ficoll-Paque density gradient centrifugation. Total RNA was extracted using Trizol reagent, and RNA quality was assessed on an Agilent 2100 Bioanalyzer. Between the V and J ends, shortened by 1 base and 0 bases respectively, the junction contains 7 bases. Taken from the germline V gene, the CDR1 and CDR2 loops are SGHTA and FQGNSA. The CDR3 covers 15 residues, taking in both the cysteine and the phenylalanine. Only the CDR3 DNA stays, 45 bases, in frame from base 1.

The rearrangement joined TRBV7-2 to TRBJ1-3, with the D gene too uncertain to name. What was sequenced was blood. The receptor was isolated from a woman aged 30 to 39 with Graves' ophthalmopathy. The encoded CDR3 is CASSLVGNSGNTIYF. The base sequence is TGTGCCAGCAGCTTAGTAGGCAACTCTGGAAACACCATATATTTT. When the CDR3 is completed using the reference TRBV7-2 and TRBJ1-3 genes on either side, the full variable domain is GAGVSQSPSNKVTEKGKDVELRCDPISGHTALYWYRQSLGQGLEFLIYFQGNSAPDKSGLPSDRFSAERTGGSVSTLTIQRTQQEDSAVYLCASSLVGNSGNTIYFGEGSWLTVV.